What follows are 16 T cell receptor beta chains derived from one specimen sequenced in a study of vaccination and CD4 T cells after COVID-19. As to time point: late sampling 161 to 241 days after vaccination in a few convalescent patients. Treatment in this sample: 10-day PBMC culture with coronavirus spike peptide pools or control peptides (ViraFEST assay). Cultured CD4+ T-cell DNA underwent Oncomine TCR Beta short-read sequencing. Using its own MiXCR run on the PCR reads, TCRdb lists one record per CDR3 protein. The repertoire holds around 18,000 distinct CDR3 sequences, with approximately 40% as singletons. Antigen specificity for these receptors is unknown. Sequences were derived from CD4+ T cells from blood, cultured in vitro, sampled about 7 months after SARS-CoV-2 vaccination. The receptor set was obtained from a human donor who had recovered from COVID-19.

This clonotype was recorded a few times. The chain joins TRBV27 to TRBJ1-1; 9 positions agree with TRBD1. This CDR3 is 14 amino acids long. From germline, CDR1 is MNHEY and CDR2 SMNVEV (reference sequence). V lost 5 bases to trimming and J lost 6 bases; unmatched junction nucleotides: 7. The CDR3 sequence is CASSPDRGRAEAFF. As DNA, the CDR3 is TGTGCCAGCAGTCCGGACAGGGGAAGGGCTGAAGCTTTCTTT.

V and J are TRBV6-5 and TRBJ2-4; D is undetermined. This CDR3 spans 17 amino acids. Germline loops: CDR1 MNHEY, CDR2 SVGAGI. The V end was cut by 0 bases, the J end by 1 base, with 13 bases between. The CDR3 protein is CASSYSWAGWAKNIQYF. Here the CDR3 DNA reads TGTGCCAGCAGTTACTCGTGGGCAGGTTGGGCCAAAAACATTCAGTACTTC.

The J gene is TRBJ2-1, the V gene TRBV11-2; no clear D gene. The V gene lost 1 base and the J gene lost 9 bases, with 10 bases spanning the gap. Germline CDR1 is SGHAT and CDR2 is FQNNGV. The CDR3 runs to 13 residues. Here the CDR3 reads CASSLGPFREQFF. The CDR3, as DNA: TGTGCCAGCAGCTTAGGCCCGTTCCGTGAGCAGTTCTTC.

The gene calls are TRBV7-9 and TRBJ2-5; D is possibly TRBD1 (5 bases). Germline V gene sequence: CDR1 SEHNR, CDR2 FQNEAQ (reference sequence). The CDR3 totals 13 residues. Deletions cut 3 bases from V and 4 bases from J, with 9 bases between. CDR3 in amino acids: CASSFGQGETQYF. The CDR3 DNA follows: TGTGCCAGCAGCTTTGGCCAGGGAGAGACCCAGTACTTC.

The rearrangement links TRBV7-3 to TRBJ2-5; possibly TRBD1 for D (6 bases). The CDR3 has 15 amino acids. CDR1 and CDR2 from the germline V gene are SGHTA and FQGTGA. Deletions cut 4 bases from V and 1 base from J, with 13 bases between. The CDR3 loop reads CASSSSGAVQETQYF. The CDR3 DNA reads as TGTGCCAGCAGCTCCTCAGGGGCTGTCCAAGAGACCCAGTACTTC.

The gene calls are TRBV20-1 and TRBJ2-2, with D perhaps matching TRBD1 or TRBD2 (6 bases each). This CDR3 is built from 16 residues. Trimming shortened V by 0 bases and J by 4 bases, and 15 bases separated the two germline ends. CDR1 is DFQATT and CDR2 is SNEGSKA in the germline V gene (reference sequence). The CDR3 DNA is TGCAGTGCTAGAGATCAGGGCAGGGGAGGCACCGGGGAGCTGTTTTTT. This sequence encodes CSARDQGRGGTGELFF.

The V gene is TRBV27, the J gene TRBJ2-3; 8 nucleotides agree with TRBD2. Trimming took 8 bases from V and 2 from J; bases not matched to a gene: 9. CDR1 is MNHEY and CDR2 is SMNVEV in the germline V gene (reference sequence). The CDR3 consists of 15 residues. The CDR3 bases are TGTGCCAGCCGATGGAAGCGGGGGTACACAGATACGCAGTATTTT. Encoded protein: CASRWKRGYTDTQYF.

This clonotype was counted between two and nine times. V usage is TRBV7-8 and J usage is TRBJ2-1, with D perhaps TRBD2 (5 bases). The J call is doubtful: the DNA matches TRBJ2-7 better. The length of the CDR3 is 15 residues. Germline V gives CDR1 SGHVS, CDR2 FQNEAQ. The CDR3 is CASSKQSPRGEGQYF. Here the CDR3 DNA reads TGTGCCAGCAGCAAACAGTCGCCTCGGGGAGAAGGGCAGTACTTC.

Here the CDR3 reads CAIRGDGGGQPQHF. As DNA, the CDR3 is TGTGCCATCAGGGGGGACGGGGGAGGACAGCCCCAGCATTTT. The rearrangement links TRBV10-3 to TRBJ1-5; possible D gene TRBD1, 5 bases. Germline CDR1 is ENHRY and CDR2 is SYGVKD. V was clipped by 6 bases and J by 7 bases, with 16 bases between them. The CDR3 contains 14 residues.

The V gene is TRBV5-4, the J gene TRBJ1-3, with D hard to call. CDR3 length: 16 amino acids. CDR1 and CDR2 from the germline V gene are SGHNT and YYREEE (reference sequence). Between the trimmed V and J ends, which lost 0 bases and 0 bases, there was a span of 10 bases. CDR3 amino acids: CASSLGSAYSGNTIYF. The CDR3 region has the DNA TGTGCCAGCAGCTTGGGCAGCGCATACTCTGGAAACACCATATATTTT.

This clonotype was counted between two and nine times. This rearrangement joins TRBV7-2 to TRBJ2-5; D call uncertain. Germline-derived CDR1 and CDR2 are SGHTA and FQGNSA. V lost 4 bases, J lost 2 bases, and 8 bases lay in between. The CDR3 loop spans 13 amino acids. CDR3 nucleotides: TGTGCCAGCAGCTATGAACCACAAGAGACCCAGTACTTC. Its translation: CASSYEPQETQYF. Full variable domain (remainder filled in from reference TRBV7-2 and TRBJ2-5): GAGVSQSPSNKVTEKGKDVELRCDPISGHTALYWYRQSLGQGLEFLIYFQGNSAPDKSGLPSDRFSAERTGGSVSTLTIQRTQQEDSAVYLCASSYEPQETQYFGPGTRLLVL.

The chain carries TRBV6-1 and TRBJ2-7; 13 bases agree with TRBD2. Germline V gives CDR1 MNHNS, CDR2 SASEGT. This CDR3 comprises 16 residues. With V trimmed by 1 base and J by 4 bases, 4 bases remained unmatched. CDR3 nucleotide sequence: TGTGCCAGCAGTGAAGTTTGGACTAGCGGGAGTTACGAGCAGTACTTC. This gives the protein CASSEVWTSGSYEQYF.

A few counts support this clonotype. The rearrangement uses TRBV6-5 and TRBJ1-2; 8 bases line up with TRBD1. Germline CDR1 is MNHEY and CDR2 is SVGAGI. Germline trimming cut 4 bases from V and 4 bases from J; bases unmatched to any gene: 5. The CDR3 has 14 amino acids. The CDR3 region has the DNA TGTGCCAGCAGTTCCTTCGGGACAGGCTATGGCTACACCTTC. Protein sequence: CASSSFGTGYGYTF.

The chain carries TRBV6-2 or TRBV6-3 and TRBJ2-3; 7 positions agree with TRBD2. The CDR3 length is 14 residues. With 8 bases clipped from V and 6 bases from J, the junction kept 11 bases outside the gene matches. CDR1 and CDR2 from the germline V gene are MNHEY and SVGEGT. DNA for the CDR3: TGTGCCAGCCAGCAGCGGGGCCACTCGGATACGCAGTATTTT. Its translation is CASQQRGHSDTQYF.

This chain connects TRBV5-1 to TRBJ1-6, with 8 bases that match TRBD1. V dropped 3 bases and J dropped 9; count of bases not matched to a gene: 5. Germline CDR1 SGHRS, CDR2 YFSETQ. CDR3 size: 14 residues. As DNA, the CDR3 is TGCGCCAGCAGCTCGGGAGACAGGGGTTCACCCCTCCACTTT. This gives the protein CASSSGDRGSPLHF.

The rearrangement uses TRBV7-9 and TRBJ1-2; unclear D gene. The CDR3 is made up of 13 amino acids. Deletions cut 3 bases from V and 6 bases from J, with 11 bases between. Germline CDR1 SEHNR, CDR2 FQNEAQ (reference sequence). The chain's CDR3 is CASSFNARDGYTF. The CDR3 DNA sequence: TGTGCCAGCAGCTTTAACGCAAGGGATGGCTACACCTTC.